This TCR beta chain was obtained from a study of T cells after yellow fever vaccination. Via MiXCR, TCRdb re-called the 5' RACE reads, giving one row per CDR3 protein. The sample holds 450,000 to 550,000 distinct CDR3 sequences, around a fifth seen once. Study outcomes and limitations: Most clones from primary vaccination were detected again post-booster (roughly 96% CD4, roughly 91% CD8).

This clonotype came up a few times. Its target is unknown. The V segment lost 2 bases and the J segment 4 bases; nucleotides outside the gene matches: 10. Per germline, CDR1 DFQATT and CDR2 SNEGSKA (reference sequence). CDR3 length equals 15 residues. The rearrangement uses TRBV20-1 and TRBJ1-1, with 7 bases that match TRBD1. The origin of this receptor is a man between 18 and 35 years old who received the YFV17D yellow fever vaccine. Specimen: PBMCs, collected more than 20 days after the first yellow fever vaccination. In nucleotides, the CDR3 is TGCAGTGCTAGAATGAGGGGGCGGGGAGGCACTGAAGCTTTCTTT. As protein: CSARMRGRGGTEAFF.